The present entry profiles one T cell receptor beta chain with its context. The length of the CDR3 is 14 residues. Trimming pared 4 bases from V and 0 bases from J, leaving 4 bases between. Germline V CDR1 and CDR2: SNHLY, FYNNEI. This entry belongs to a study of blood T cell repertoires in COVID-19. Study-level information: PBMCs, B-cell-depleted T cells, or T cells were the source of the cDNA or gDNA that made up the material.

Original methodology: The authors estimated nucleated cell counts from reference gene primer amplification. Some clones are missing from TCRdb's copy, which holds only in-frame ones; the method was immunoSEQ multiplex PCR. V and J calls and clone size are those listed in that table; D and trimming were worked out from the DNA. Among 350,000 to 450,000 clones listed, about nine tenths were seen once. The sequence was obtained from a woman between 40 and 50 years old who had been exposed to COVID-19. Sequenced material: PBMCs or T cells enriched from blood (not recorded which). J is TRBJ1-6 and V is TRBV2; unclear D gene. In nucleotides, the CDR3 is TGTGCCAGCAGTGCCGGCTCCTATAATTCACCCCTCCACTTT. Its protein is CASSAGSYNSPLHF.